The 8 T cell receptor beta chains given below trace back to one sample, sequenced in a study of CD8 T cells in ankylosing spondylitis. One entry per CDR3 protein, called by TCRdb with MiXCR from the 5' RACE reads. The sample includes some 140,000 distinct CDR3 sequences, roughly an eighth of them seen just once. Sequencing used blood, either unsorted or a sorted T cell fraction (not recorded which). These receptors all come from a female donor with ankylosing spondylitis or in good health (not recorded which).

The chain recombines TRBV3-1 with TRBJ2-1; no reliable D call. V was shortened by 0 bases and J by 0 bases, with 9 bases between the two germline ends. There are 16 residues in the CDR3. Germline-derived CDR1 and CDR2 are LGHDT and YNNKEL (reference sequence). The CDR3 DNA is TGTGCCAGCAGCCAAGAGGATAGAAGCTCCTACAATGAGCAGTTCTTC. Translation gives CASSQEDRSSYNEQFF.

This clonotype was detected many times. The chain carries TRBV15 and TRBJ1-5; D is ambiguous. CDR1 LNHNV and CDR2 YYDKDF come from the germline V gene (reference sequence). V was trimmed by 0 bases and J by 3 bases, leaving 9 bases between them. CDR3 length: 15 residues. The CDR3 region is CATSRDLNNNQPQHF. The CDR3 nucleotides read TGTGCCACCAGCAGAGATCTCAACAACAATCAGCCCCAGCATTTT. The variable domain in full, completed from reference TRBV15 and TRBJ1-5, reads DAMVIQNPRYQVTQFGKPVTLSCSQTLNHNVMYWYQQKSSQAPKLLFHYYDKDFNNEADTPDNFQSRRPNTSFCFLDIRSPGLGDTAMYLCATSRDLNNNQPQHFGDGTRLSIL.

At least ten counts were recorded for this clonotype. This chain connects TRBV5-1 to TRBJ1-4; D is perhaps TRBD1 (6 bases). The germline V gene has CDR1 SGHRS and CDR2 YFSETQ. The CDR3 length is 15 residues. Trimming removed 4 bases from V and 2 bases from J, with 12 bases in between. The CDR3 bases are TGCGCCAGCAGCCTACCGGACAGCACTAATGAAAAACTGTTTTTT. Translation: CASSLPDSTNEKLFF.

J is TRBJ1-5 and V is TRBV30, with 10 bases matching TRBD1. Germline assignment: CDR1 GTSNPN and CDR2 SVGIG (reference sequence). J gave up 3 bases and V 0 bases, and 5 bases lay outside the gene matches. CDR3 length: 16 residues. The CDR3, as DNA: TGTGCCTGGAGTGTATGGGGACAGGGGATCAATCAGCCCCAGCATTTT. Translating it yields CAWSVWGQGINQPQHF.

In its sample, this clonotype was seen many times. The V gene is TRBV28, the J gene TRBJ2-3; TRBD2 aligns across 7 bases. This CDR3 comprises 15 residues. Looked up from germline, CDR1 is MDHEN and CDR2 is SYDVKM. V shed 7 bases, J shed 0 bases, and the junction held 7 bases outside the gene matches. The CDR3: CASTPSGASTDTQYF. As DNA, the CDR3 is TGTGCCAGCACCCCCAGCGGGGCCAGCACAGATACGCAGTATTTT.

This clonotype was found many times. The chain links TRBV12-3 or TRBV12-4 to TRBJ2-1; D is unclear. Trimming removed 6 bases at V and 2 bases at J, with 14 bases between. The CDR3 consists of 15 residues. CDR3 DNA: TGTGCCAGCAGCCTTGGCGACACAACCTACAATGAGCAGTTCTTC. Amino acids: CASSLGDTTYNEQFF.

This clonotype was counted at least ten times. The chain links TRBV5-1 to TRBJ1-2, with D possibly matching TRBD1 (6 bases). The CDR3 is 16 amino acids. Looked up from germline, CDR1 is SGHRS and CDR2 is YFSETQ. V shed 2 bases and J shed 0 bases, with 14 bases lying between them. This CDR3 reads CASSFPTGGANYGYTF. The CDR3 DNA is TGCGCCAGCAGCTTCCCGACAGGTGGGGCTAACTATGGCTACACCTTC. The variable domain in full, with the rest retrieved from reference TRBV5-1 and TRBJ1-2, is KAGVTQTPRYLIKTRGQQVTLSCSPISGHRSVSWYQQTPGQGLQFLFEYFSETQRNKGNFPGRFSGRQFSNSRSEMNVSTLELGDSALYLCASSFPTGGANYGYTFGSGTRLTVV.

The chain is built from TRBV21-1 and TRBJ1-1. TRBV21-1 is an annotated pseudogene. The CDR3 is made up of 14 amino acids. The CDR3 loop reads CANSKVGRNTEAFF. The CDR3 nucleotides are TGTGCCAACAGCAAAGTGGGCAGGAACACTGAAGCTTTCTTT.